This T cell receptor beta chain stems from a study of shared clonotypes between healthy human individuals (dated by TCRdb to between 2020 and 2021). Regarding the study in general: The cohort included a few men and a couple of women between 18 and 49 years of age. For each donor, CD4 naive and CD4 memory were each given three plates, CD8 naive was given two plates, and CD8 memory was given one plate. To increase sequencing depth and limit assay-specific biases, TCR repertoire library preparation and sequencing were carried out by different laboratories using diverse techniques. Between about 0.85 and 9.5 billion PBMCs per donor were obtained by leukapheresis. The study deeply sequenced blood TCR repertoires of 5 or 6 healthy adults to estimate repertoire size and the extent of clonotype sharing between individuals.

Worth noting for this clone: This clone's antigen is unknown. No base quality information exists; no much larger clone differs at one position. This same CDR3 is encoded by further DNA sequences in the sample.

The research as a whole found: Incomplete sequencing was indicated by rarefaction of sorted-subset datasets, despite the large sequencing depth. Sampling was limited to blood, and TCR repertoires in tissue likely differ from TCR repertoires in blood. Naive subsets generally had larger estimated clonotype richness than memory subsets. Compared with non-shared clonotypes, the clonotypes found in all four sorted-subset donors had higher generation probabilities. Pairwise subsampling indicated that sequencing depth was expected to affect the degree of clonotype sharing among donors. Because the study included a small number of donors, the genetic and exposure-history diversity represented was limited. About 5% of naive CD4, 3.5% of naive CD8, 2.3% of memory CD4, and 0.4% of memory CD8 clonotypes were shared across several donors.

For the CD8 naive samples, CD45RO-negative cells were positively selected for CCR7, yielding a CD45RA+CCR7+ population from which TemRA cells were excluded. Donors were healthy HIV-negative adults with no recently reported acute infections or vaccinations. Only Caucasian adults living in Nashville, Tennessee, USA were represented among the donors. Blood was obtained by leukapheresis, after which PBMCs were separated by Ficoll-Histopaque density gradient centrifugation and cryopreserved in liquid nitrogen vapor phase. Analytical flow cytometry was used to check the purity and quantity of every magnetically sorted T cell population. Each sorted fraction had its genomic DNA isolated and then quantified by UV absorbance on a Nanodrop 2000c. TCR CDR3 regions were amplified from genomic DNA by multiplex PCR using the deep immunoSEQ assay. Extracted genomic DNA from each cell subset was spread evenly across all wells of several immunoSEQ 96-well plates, with each plate serving as a replicate. Each replicate PCR for sorted subsets received about 200 ng genomic DNA, equal to tens of thousands of T cell genomes. The purified libraries were quantified using a Qubit 3.0 fluorometer, sized with a Bioanalyzer 2100, and then quantified again using the KAPA Library Quantification kit. Every immunoSEQ 96-well plate was sequenced on a dedicated single-read 150-cycle Illumina NextSeq 550 flow cell. Per the authors' processing: The immunoSEQ output contained only junctional sequences without quality scores, so filtering could not match that applied to full-length reads. To assign V/J genes and CDR3, sequences were annotated using PyIR, a Python wrapper for IgBLAST v1.9, with IMGT germline references. Reads were filtered out if the reads had weak V/J assignments (E-value above 1e-6), no CDR3, stop codons, out-of-frame junctions, or ambiguous translated residues. V3J clonotypes were defined as sequences sharing an identical inferred V gene, J gene, and CDR3 amino acid sequence. Percentage overlap between repertoires was calculated by dividing the number of shared unique clonotypes by the size of the smaller repertoire. RTK rarefaction, the Chao1 estimator, and Recon v2.1 estimates of unobserved clonotypes were used to assess repertoire richness. Generation probabilities were computed with OLGA for all TCRbeta clonotypes obtained by the gDNA method from four donors. The table comes from immuneACCESS by way of TCRdb, which keeps in-frame sequences with V and J called. Part of the clones is missing from these tables; in studies checked, under half for an unresolved V gene and the rest for unknown reasons. That table furnishes V, J and clone size, whereas the DNA furnished D and trimming. This sample holds approximately 740,000 clones; 90% to 95% were observed only once. Clones ranked in the top ten supply approximately 25% of the sample.

The CDR3 has 13 amino acids, counting the end cysteine and phenylalanine. The kept DNA is CDR3 alone, 39 bases in frame from the first base. Reading the germline V gene gives CDR1 SQVTM and CDR2 ANQGSEA. V lost 1 base and J lost 0 bases; the stretch between them is 7 bases long. The TCR comes from a man younger than 45 in good health. The source material was naive CD8+ T cells sorted from blood. In the paper's terms, the cell subset or site label means: CD45RA+CCR7+. The rearranged chain carries TRBV29-1 and TRBJ2-7; no D gene is confidently identified. The DNA is TGCAGCGTTGAAGCGGGTAACTCCTACGAGCAGTACTTC. It translates to CSVEAGNSYEQYF.